This passage covers 27 T cell receptor beta chains from one sample sequenced in a study of cytomegalovirus exposure and HLA in healthy donors. PCR was performed using 60 Vbeta and 13 Jbeta primers. TCRdb's table, derived via immunoSEQ multiplex PCR, lists solely in-frame clones and lacks some. With about 170,000 clones in the sample, the ten largest clones hold around 0.79%. Sequences were obtained from PBMCs. The source of these receptors is a woman aged 18-35 years in good health and CMV-seropositive.

The chain recombines TRBV29-1 with TRBJ1-3; possible D gene TRBD1, 5 bases. This CDR3 comprises 14 residues. CDR1 and CDR2 (germline): SQVTM, ANQGSEA. Trimming removed 5 bases from V and 0 bases from J, with 11 bases in between. The CDR3 nucleotides read TGCAGCGTTAAAGGACACCTCTCTGGAAACACCATATATTTT. Translation: CSVKGHLSGNTIYF.

The CDR3 region is CASSRTSGSSYNEQFF. Here the CDR3 DNA reads TGTGCCAGCTCACGTACTAGCGGGAGTTCCTACAATGAGCAGTTCTTC. The gene calls are TRBV18 and TRBJ2-1, with 11 bases fitting TRBD2. J was trimmed by 1 base and V by 4 bases; bases with no gene match: 3. The CDR3 runs to 16 residues. CDR1 and CDR2 from the germline V gene are KGHSH and LQKENI.

The chain has TRBV5-6 and TRBJ2-7; 11 bases align to TRBD2. Looked up from germline, CDR1 is SGHDT and CDR2 is YYEEEE. The J segment lost 5 bases and the V segment lost 3 bases, leaving 7 bases of the junction unmatched. The CDR3 has 15 amino acids. CDR3 sequence: CASSWGLAARDEQYF. CDR3 nucleotides: TGTGCCAGCAGCTGGGGACTAGCGGCCCGGGACGAGCAGTACTTC.

This chain connects TRBV14 to TRBJ1-1; the D is unclear. The CDR3 sequence is 15 residues long. V lost 1 base and J lost 4, with 13 bases in between. Germline assignment: CDR1 SGHDN and CDR2 FVKESK. Here the CDR3 reads CASSQGSPGFTEAFF. The CDR3 DNA sequence: TGTGCCAGCAGCCAAGGGTCTCCGGGGTTCACTGAAGCTTTCTTT.

The V call is TRBV29-1, the J call TRBJ2-7; the match to TRBD1 covers 8 bases. This CDR3 is built from 13 residues. The ends lost 7 bases at V and 8 bases at J; junction bases unmatched: 13. The germline V gene encodes CDR1 SQVTM and CDR2 ANQGSEA. The CDR3 nucleotides read TGCAGCGCCGATTCCGGACAGGGCGGTAAGCAGTACTTC. Amino acid sequence: CSADSGQGGKQYF.

V and J are TRBV19 and TRBJ1-2; TRBD1 matches at 8 bases. The germline gives CDR1 LNHDA, CDR2 SQIVND (reference sequence). CDR3 length equals 15 residues. Trimming removed 0 bases from V and 8 bases from J; junction bases left unmatched: 8. In DNA, the CDR3 is TGTGCCAGTAGTATAGACGGGACAGGTTTAGGAGGCTACACCTTC. This gives the protein CASSIDGTGLGGYTF.

The CDR3 sequence: CASRTGRNTGELFF. The CDR3, as DNA: TGTGCCAGCAGGACAGGGAGGAACACCGGGGAGCTGTTTTTT. The gene calls are TRBV5-6 and TRBJ2-2, with 7 bases aligning to TRBD1. Germline CDR1 and CDR2: SGHDT and YYEEEE. The length of the CDR3 is 14 residues. Unmatched junction bases numbered 2, after V lost 5 bases and J lost 1 base.

The gene calls are TRBV14 and TRBJ2-7; D may be TRBD1 (5 bases). CDR3 size: 15 residues. Deletions cut 1 base from V and 2 bases from J, with 12 bases between. Germline CDR1 reads SGHDN; CDR2 reads FVKESK. The CDR3 coding sequence is TGTGCCAGCAGCCAAGCCGAGGCAGGGACCTACGAGCAGTACTTC. It encodes CASSQAEAGTYEQYF.

The chain employs TRBV5-1 and TRBJ2-5; D is ambiguous. V was cut by 0 bases and J by 0 bases, with 9 bases left in between. The CDR3 loop spans 15 amino acids. CDR1 and CDR2 (germline): SGHRS, YFSETQ. The chain's CDR3 is CASSLALPYQETQYF. The CDR3 DNA reads TGCGCCAGCAGCTTGGCTCTACCGTACCAAGAGACCCAGTACTTC.

The chain couples TRBV30 to TRBJ2-1; TRBD2 matches at 10 bases. V lost 4 bases, J lost 2 bases, and 5 bases stayed unmatched. The CDR3 sequence is 15 residues long. Germline V gene data show CDR1 as GTSNPN and CDR2 as SVGIG (reference sequence). The chain's CDR3 is CAWNSGLAAYNEQFF. The DNA for the CDR3 is TGTGCCTGGAATTCCGGACTAGCGGCCTACAATGAGCAGTTCTTC.

The chain combines TRBV4-1 with TRBJ1-4; 8 nucleotides line up with TRBD1. With V trimmed by 5 bases and J by 8 bases, 7 bases remained unmatched. This CDR3 is built from 14 residues. The germline gives CDR1 MGHRA, CDR2 YSYEKL. CDR3 nucleotide sequence: TGCGCCAGCAGCTATGACAGGGGTGGGGAAAAACTGTTTTTT. This gives the protein CASSYDRGGEKLFF.

In DNA form, the CDR3 reads TGCGCCAGCACTACATTCCCGGGACAGGGGACATACGAGCAGTACTTC. Translated: CASTTFPGQGTYEQYF. The chain employs TRBV4-1 and TRBJ2-7; 10 nucleotides match TRBD1. CDR3 length: 16 amino acids. J was trimmed by 4 bases and V by 7 bases; bases with no gene match: 13. Germline-derived CDR1 and CDR2 are MGHRA and YSYEKL.

The chain couples TRBV29-1 to TRBJ2-7, with 8 positions matching TRBD2. This CDR3 has 13 amino acids. CDR1 and CDR2 from the germline V gene are SQVTM and ANQGSEA. V shed 7 bases and J 2 bases; nucleotides not matched to a gene: 7. The CDR3 DNA is TGCAGCGCCGGGGGGGGGCCTACCTACGAGCAGTACTTC. Encoded protein: CSAGGGPTYEQYF.

The chain has TRBV9 and TRBJ2-2; D possibly corresponds to TRBD1 (5 bases). V lost 0 bases and J lost 6, with 12 bases in between. From germline, CDR1 is SGDLS and CDR2 YYNGEE. The CDR3 runs to 15 residues. DNA for the CDR3: TGTGCCAGCAGCGTAGTTCCAGGGTCGTCCGGGGAGCTGTTTTTT. Protein sequence: CASSVVPGSSGELFF.

The chain has TRBV6-1 and TRBJ1-5; 8 nucleotides match TRBD1. In germline, CDR1 is MNHNS, CDR2 SASEGT. The ends lost 6 bases at V and 4 bases at J; junction bases unmatched: 8. CDR3 length: 15 amino acids. The CDR3 reads CASSHGTGGNQPQHF. The CDR3 bases are TGTGCCAGCAGCCACGGGACAGGTGGAAATCAGCCCCAGCATTTT.

The rearrangement joins TRBV7-6 to TRBJ1-5; possible D gene TRBD1, 6 bases. V lost 5 bases, J lost 6 bases, and 17 bases lay in between. This CDR3 is built from 15 residues. In germline, CDR1 is SGHVS, CDR2 FNYEAQ. The CDR3: CASSPGVELGQPQHF. The CDR3 DNA is TGTGCCAGCAGCCCAGGGGTAGAGTTGGGTCAGCCCCAGCATTTT.

The rearrangement uses TRBV9 and TRBJ1-1, with TRBD1 identical over 7 bases. The germline gives CDR1 SGDLS, CDR2 YYNGEE. J lost 1 base, V lost 0 bases, and 3 bases had no gene match. This CDR3 region has 15 residues. The CDR3 coding sequence is TGTGCCAGCAGCGTAGTAGGGACAGCGAACACTGAAGCTTTCTTT. Translation: CASSVVGTANTEAFF. The variable domain in full, completed from reference TRBV9 and TRBJ1-1, reads DSGVTQTPKHLITATGQRVTLRCSPRSGDLSVYWYQQSLDQGLQFLIQYYNGEERAKGNILERFSAQQFPDLHSELNLSSLELGDSALYFCASSVVGTANTEAFFGQGTRLTVV.

The CDR3 sequence is CASSPDRGRADEQYF. DNA of the CDR3: TGTGCCAGTAGTCCCGACAGGGGGCGAGCTGACGAGCAGTACTTC. The rearrangement joins TRBV19 to TRBJ2-7; 10 bases fit TRBD1. V lost 5 bases to trimming and J lost 5 bases; unmatched junction nucleotides: 9. CDR1 and CDR2 (germline): LNHDA, SQIVND (reference sequence). CDR3 length equals 15 residues.

V gene TRBV7-3 combines with J gene TRBJ2-1; D call uncertain. Per germline, CDR1 SGHTA and CDR2 FQGTGA. V lost 1 base to trimming and J lost 1 base, with 5 bases between them. The CDR3 sequence is 14 residues long. CDR3 sequence (DNA): TGTGCCAGCAGCTTAATCGGTTCCTACAATGAGCAGTTCTTC. Residues: CASSLIGSYNEQFF.

J is TRBJ1-1 and V is TRBV18, with 7 bases identical to TRBD1. The CDR3 is 14 amino acids. Germline assignment: CDR1 KGHSH and CDR2 LQKENI. V was clipped by 4 bases and J by 1 base; unmatched bases: 3. CDR3 DNA sequence: TGTGCCAGCTCACTGGGGACAGCGAACACTGAAGCTTTCTTT. Residues: CASSLGTANTEAFF.

The V and J genes are TRBV7-6 and TRBJ2-2, with D tentatively TRBD2 (5 bases). Germline CDR1 SGHVS, CDR2 FNYEAQ. The CDR3 covers 16 residues. V was clipped by 1 base and J by 0 bases, with 9 bases between them. CDR3 protein: CASSLVAGPNTGELFF. The CDR3 DNA follows: TGTGCCAGCAGCTTAGTGGCGGGCCCGAACACCGGGGAGCTGTTTTTT.

The V gene is TRBV4-1, the J gene TRBJ2-1; TRBD2 matches at 7 bases. V trimming: 2 bases; J trimming: 5 bases; junction bases outside the gene matches: 15. The germline V gene has CDR1 MGHRA and CDR2 YSYEKL. This CDR3 region has 18 residues. Here the CDR3 reads CASSQSRASSGLNNEQFF. CDR3 coding DNA: TGCGCCAGCAGCCAATCACGGGCATCTAGCGGCCTCAACAATGAGCAGTTCTTC.

Note on this clone: The sample holds other DNA sequences that translate to the same CDR3. The CDR3 nucleotides read TGTGCCAGCAGTGGGGCCTATGGCTACACCTTC. Translating gives CASSGAYGYTF. J is TRBJ1-2 and V is TRBV6-5; tentatively, D is TRBD1 (5 bases). Germline CDR1 is MNHEY and CDR2 is SVGAGI. The CDR3 has 11 amino acids. V gave up 5 bases and J gave up 4 bases, with 5 bases separating them.

This chain links TRBV19 with TRBJ1-3; D gene uncertain. This CDR3 has 13 residues. Looked up from germline, CDR1 is LNHDA and CDR2 is SQIVND (reference sequence). Trimming removed 7 bases from V and 11 bases from J, with 18 bases in between. Here the CDR3 DNA reads TGTGCCAGTAAGACGGAATGGATGGGCCCCATATATTTT. Translated: CASKTEWMGPIYF.

The V gene is TRBV6-1, the J gene TRBJ2-7; TRBD2 might be the D (6 bases). This CDR3 spans 14 amino acids. Germline CDR1 and CDR2: MNHNS and SASEGT. The V and J ends lost 7 bases and 3 bases respectively, with 16 bases between them. CDR3 in amino acids: CASTWDSSRYEQYF. The CDR3 DNA is TGTGCCAGCACCTGGGACTCCTCCCGCTACGAGCAGTACTTC.

As for this clone: Here the CDR3 omits its conserved ending phenylalanine or tryptophan, so a read error is the likely source. No DNA is shown, since the ends of the CDR3 on it are uncertain; the CDR3 is the one TCRdb lists. The CDR3 sequence is CATSRDRTGVGVY. The rearrangement uses TRBV15 and TRBJ1-2; the table assigns TRBD1, which was not confirmed against the DNA. The CDR3 has 13 amino acids, counting both end residues. Germline V gene lookup returns CDR1 LNHNV and CDR2 YYDKDF (reference sequence).

This sequence joins TRBV2 and TRBJ1-1; D is ambiguous. Trimming took off 7 bases at V and 3 bases at J, with 6 bases between the two ends. Per the germline V gene, CDR1 is SNHLY and CDR2 is FYNNEI. CDR3 size: 11 residues. The DNA for the CDR3 is TGTGCCAGCAAGCGGCACACTGAAGCTTTCTTT. Translation gives CASKRHTEAFF. The whole variable domain, remainder taken from reference TRBV2 and TRBJ1-1, is EPEVTQTPSHQVTQMGQEVILRCVPISNHLYFYWYRQILGQKVEFLVSFYNNEISEKSEIFDDQFSVERPDGSNFTLKIRSTKLEDSAMYFCASKRHTEAFFGQGTRLTVV.